This TCR beta chain was sequenced during a study of blood T cell repertoires in COVID-19. About the research overall: Acute and convalescent COVID-19 samples came from the United States, Italy and Spain. The cDNA or gDNA used as material had been derived from T cells, B-cell-depleted T cells, or PBMCs.

Authors' data handling: Reference gene primer amplification in the assay estimated nucleated cell counts. Measured with immunoSEQ multiplex PCR; TCRdb has only the in-frame clones, and not every one. Clone size and the V and J calls come from that table; the DNA yielded D and trimming. The sample has some 48,000 clones, 75% to 85% seen once. This CDR3 is 13 amino acids long. V was shortened by 7 bases and J by 3 bases, with 13 bases between the two germline ends. CDR1 is SQVTM and CDR2 is ANQGSEA in the germline V gene. This clonotype was obtained from a human donor with acute or convalescent COVID-19. The donor label of this sample is uncertain. Sequences were obtained from peripheral blood. The chain uses TRBV29-1 and TRBJ1-5, with D tentatively TRBD1 (5 bases). CDR3 sequence (DNA): TGCAGCGCACAGACAGCCTCCAATCAGCCCCAGCATTTT. This translates into CSAQTASNQPQHF.